One sample yielded the 6 T cell receptor beta chains listed below, sequenced in a study of T cells after yellow fever vaccination. TCRdb itself ran the 5' RACE reads through MiXCR, one entry per CDR3 protein. There are about 300,000 distinct CDR3 sequences in the sample; 7.5% to 9% occur only once, and 3% to 4% lies in the top ten. This specimen consisted of CD4+ T cells sorted from PBMCs, obtained 5 days after the yellow fever booster vaccination. The source of these receptors is a man between 18 and 29 years old who received the YFV17D yellow fever vaccine.

The chain uses TRBV10-3 and TRBJ2-5; D not resolved. This CDR3 spans 14 amino acids. The V and J ends lost 0 bases and 1 base respectively, with 6 bases between them. The germline gives CDR1 ENHRY, CDR2 SYGVKD. The CDR3 nucleotides are TGTGCCATCAGTGAGTCGGCAGCCCAAGAGACCCAGTACTTC. Translated: CAISESAAQETQYF.

The chain couples TRBV9 to TRBJ2-1; no clear D. The CDR3 extends over 15 amino acids. The V end lost 4 bases, the J end lost 9 bases, and 20 bases lay between the germline ends. Germline values: CDR1 SGDLS, CDR2 YYNGEE. The CDR3 nucleotides are TGTGCCAGCAGCTTCCCGAGTAGGCAGTTCGGTGAGCAGTTCTTC. This gives the protein CASSFPSRQFGEQFF.

This clonotype was counted ten times or more. The V call is TRBV7-2, the J call TRBJ2-7; D unclear. This CDR3 comprises 15 residues. In germline, CDR1 is SGHTA, CDR2 FQGNSA. V was pared by 5 bases and J by 5 bases, with 19 bases between. CDR3 in amino acids: CASSPSAIRSHEQYF. CDR3 DNA: TGTGCCAGCAGCCCCTCCGCCATCCGCAGTCACGAGCAGTACTTC.

The V call is TRBV11-2, the J call TRBJ2-7, with D unresolved. CDR1 is SGHAT, CDR2 FQNNGV, per germline. The CDR3 is 15 residues long. The V gene lost 1 base and the J gene lost 6 bases, with 16 bases spanning the gap. The CDR3 sequence is CASSLVGQPNLEQYF. The CDR3 DNA follows: TGTGCCAGCAGCTTAGTTGGGCAGCCGAATCTCGAGCAGTACTTC.

As concerns this clonotype: One junction end does not reproduce the germline sequence, and a read error may be involved. The gene calls are TRBV7-2 and TRBJ2-5; TRBD2 might be the D (5 bases). This CDR3 is 12 amino acids long. Germline CDR1 reads SGHTA; CDR2 reads FQGNSA. CDR3 nucleotide sequence: TGTGCCAGCAGCTTATGGCTTAGCGACCGGGTCTTC. This translates into CASSLWLSDRVF.

This clonotype was detected ten times or more. The gene calls are TRBV10-3 and TRBJ2-7, with TRBD2 as a possible D gene (6 bases). Per germline, CDR1 ENHRY and CDR2 SYGVKD. The CDR3 has 13 residues. Trimming pared 3 bases from V and 6 bases from J, leaving 12 bases between. CDR3 region: CAISEREEVEQYV. The DNA of the CDR3 is TGTGCCATCAGTGAAAGGGAGGAGGTCGAGCAGTACGTC.